Below are 13 T cell receptor beta chains sequenced from a single sample in a study of T-cell reconstitution after alpha-beta-depleted transplantation in children. Unique molecular identifiers featured in how the TCRbeta library was prepared. Via MiXCR, TCRdb re-called the PCR reads, giving one row per CDR3 protein. This table has 84,000 or so distinct CDR3 sequences, about a sixth appearing once. Sequenced material: PBMCs, mostly from graft donor cells, taken 180 days after TCRalphabeta/CD19-depleted stem cell transplant. The source is a male patient aged 2 to 9 who had a stem cell transplant for acute lymphoblastic leukemia, so the T cells may come from the graft donor.

V usage is TRBV7-8 and J usage is TRBJ2-2, with a tentative D call TRBD1 (6 bases). The CDR3 length is 16 residues. Deletions cut 6 bases from V and 6 bases from J, with 20 bases between. The germline V gene encodes CDR1 SGHVS and CDR2 FQNEAQ. CDR3 loop: CASRGSGLEGAGELFF. CDR3 coding DNA: TGTGCCAGCAGGGGTAGTGGGCTAGAGGGGGCCGGGGAGCTGTTTTTT.

This clonotype was observed many times. V gene TRBV7-2 combines with J gene TRBJ1-6; the D is unclear. The CDR3 spans 15 residues. Germline lookup yields CDR1 SGHTA and CDR2 FQGNSA. V dropped 5 bases and J dropped 7 bases, with 15 bases sitting between them. The CDR3 here is CASSPDQRRNSPLHF. Here the CDR3 DNA reads TGTGCCAGCAGCCCTGACCAGAGGAGGAATTCACCCCTCCACTTT.

This clonotype was observed at least ten times. The chain recombines TRBV6-1 with TRBJ1-5; D is unclear. CDR3 length: 13 residues. Germline V gene sequence: CDR1 MNHNS, CDR2 SASEGT. V was clipped by 6 bases and J by 5 bases, with 11 bases between them. The CDR3 reads CASSLSGYQPQHF. The CDR3 DNA reads TGTGCCAGCAGCCTCAGTGGATATCAGCCCCAGCATTTT.

This clonotype was observed a few times. V is TRBV19 and J is TRBJ2-7; D is possibly TRBD2 (6 bases). Trimming cost V 3 bases and J 5 bases, with 11 bases left between them. CDR3 length: 13 amino acids. Looked up from germline, CDR1 is LNHDA and CDR2 is SQIVND (reference sequence). The CDR3 bases are TGTGCCAGTAGTATGGAGGGTTTGGACGAGCAGTACTTC. Protein sequence: CASSMEGLDEQYF.

In this sample, this clonotype turned up a few times. The chain recombines TRBV7-9 with TRBJ1-1; D call uncertain. V was trimmed by 3 bases and J by 7 bases, leaving 18 bases between them. The CDR3 runs 15 residues. Per germline, CDR1 SEHNR and CDR2 FQNEAQ (reference sequence). Here the CDR3 reads CASSFITSKGHEAFF. In nucleotides, the CDR3 is TGTGCCAGCAGCTTCATCACATCGAAAGGCCATGAAGCTTTCTTT.

This clonotype occurred a few times. The chain employs TRBV7-2 and TRBJ1-3, with unresolved D. This CDR3 is 13 amino acids long. The germline gives CDR1 SGHTA, CDR2 FQGNSA. V lost 3 bases and J 4 bases, leaving 7 bases between the germline ends. The CDR3 DNA sequence: TGTGCCAGCAGCTTTTGGGGAGGAAACACCATATATTTT. Amino acids: CASSFWGGNTIYF.

The V gene is TRBV5-6, the J gene TRBJ2-7, with D maybe TRBD2 (5 bases). The CDR3 loop spans 11 amino acids. V lost 4 bases, J lost 10 bases, and 12 bases lay in between. Germline V lookup: CDR1 SGHDT, CDR2 YYEEEE. The chain's CDR3 is CASSAGPEQYF. CDR3 DNA sequence: TGTGCCAGCAGCGCGGGCCCCGAACAGTACTTC. Combining the CDR3 with reference TRBV5-6 and TRBJ2-7 gives the whole variable domain DAGVTQSPTHLIKTRGQQVTLRCSPKSGHDTVSWYQQALGQGPQFIFQYYEEEERQRGNFPDRFSGHQFPNYSSELNVNALLLGDSALYLCASSAGPEQYFGPGTRLTVT.

This clonotype showed up just once. J is TRBJ2-1 and V is TRBV7-9; TRBD1 aligns across 10 bases. The V gene end was trimmed by 8 bases and the J gene end by 6 bases; junction bases not matched to a gene: 7. This CDR3 comprises 14 residues. Germline V gives CDR1 SEHNR, CDR2 FQNEAQ (reference sequence). The CDR3 DNA reads TGTGCCAGCCCTCCGGGACAGGGGCGCAATGAGCAGTTCTTC. The encoded protein is CASPPGQGRNEQFF. Together with reference TRBV7-9 and TRBJ2-1, the CDR3 gives the full variable domain: DTGVSQNPRHKITKRGQNVTFRCDPISEHNRLYWYRQTLGQGPEFLTYFQNEAQLEKSRLLSDRFSAERPKGSFSTLEIQRTEQGDSAMYLCASPPGQGRNEQFFGPGTRLTVL.

This clonotype is labeled medium-sized. This chain uses TRBV20-1 with TRBJ2-1; TRBD2 matches at 13 bases. V lost 7 bases, J lost 7 bases, and 4 bases stayed unmatched. The V gene's germline CDR1 is DFQATT and CDR2 SNEGSKA (reference sequence). The CDR3 loop spans 13 amino acids. CDR3 DNA: TGCAGTGTCCGGACTAGCGGGAGAAATGAGCAGTTCTTC. Amino acid sequence: CSVRTSGRNEQFF.

In this sample, this clonotype turned up a few times. Germline and junction disagree at one end, which may indicate a read error. The chain employs TRBV15 and TRBJ2-2, with D unclear. The CDR3 has 13 residues. CDR1 and CDR2 from the germline V gene are LNHNV and YYDKDF (reference sequence). CDR3 nucleotide sequence: TGTGCCACTAGCAATCCGGACACCGGGGAGCTGTTTTTT. This encodes CATSNPDTGELFF. Combining the CDR3 with reference TRBV15 and TRBJ2-2 gives the whole variable domain DAMVIQNPRYQVTQFGKPVTLSCSQTLNHNVMYWYQQKSSQAPKLLFHYYDKDFNNEADTPDNFQSRRPNTSFCFLDIRSPGLGDTAMYLCATSNPDTGELFFGEGSRLTVL.

By frequency in the sample, this clonotype is medium-sized. The V call is TRBV21-1, the J call TRBJ1-5; TRBD1 is the table's D call and was not checked against the DNA. TRBV21-1 is a pseudogene segment. The CDR3 loop spans 20 amino acids. CDR3 sequence (DNA): TGTGCCAGCAGCAGTCCCGGGACAGGACCGAAAAGTTATAGCAATCAGCCCCAGCATTTT. It translates to CASSSPGTGPKSYSNQPQHF.

This clonotype has only a few counts. The chain joins TRBV20-1 to TRBJ2-5; 8 bases map to TRBD2. CDR1 and CDR2 (germline): DFQATT, SNEGSKA (reference sequence). V gave up 6 bases and J gave up 3 bases; unmatched junction bases: 9. The CDR3 runs 14 residues. The CDR3 is CSAAGGFIKETQYF. As DNA, the CDR3 is TGCAGTGCCGCGGGGGGCTTCATTAAAGAGACCCAGTACTTC.

There are a few counts of this clonotype. The chain links TRBV12-3 or TRBV12-4 to TRBJ2-5; a weak D match, TRBD1 (6 bases). The V and J ends lost 5 bases and 0 bases respectively, with 10 bases between them. The CDR3 sequence is 14 residues long. The CDR3 coding sequence is TGTGCCAGCAGTCGACAGGTCTACCAAGAGACCCAGTACTTC. Translating it yields CASSRQVYQETQYF.